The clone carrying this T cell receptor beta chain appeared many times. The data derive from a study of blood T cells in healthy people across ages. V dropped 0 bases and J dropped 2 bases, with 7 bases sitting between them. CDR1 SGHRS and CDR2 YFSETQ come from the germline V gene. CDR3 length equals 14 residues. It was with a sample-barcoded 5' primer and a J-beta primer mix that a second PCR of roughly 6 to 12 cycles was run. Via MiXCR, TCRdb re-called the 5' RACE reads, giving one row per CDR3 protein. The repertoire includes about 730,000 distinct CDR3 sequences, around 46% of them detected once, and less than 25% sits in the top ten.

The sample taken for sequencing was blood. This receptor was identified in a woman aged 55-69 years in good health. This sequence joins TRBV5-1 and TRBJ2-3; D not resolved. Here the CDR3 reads CASSLADSTDTQYF. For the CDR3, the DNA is TGCGCCAGCAGCTTGGCAGATTCCACAGATACGCAGTATTTT. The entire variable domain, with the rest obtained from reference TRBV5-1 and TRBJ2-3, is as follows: KAGVTQTPRYLIKTRGQQVTLSCSPISGHRSVSWYQQTPGQGLQFLFEYFSETQRNKGNFPGRFSGRQFSNSRSEMNVSTLELGDSALYLCASSLADSTDTQYFGPGTRLTVL.